A single sample gave rise to the 18 T cell receptor beta chains below, sequenced in a study of blood T cell repertoires in COVID-19. The assay was immunoSEQ multiplex PCR, and TCRdb's table has in-frame clones only and misses some. The table lists some 150,000 clones, about four fifths of them singletons, with 4.8% in the top ten. Material for sequencing was peripheral blood. The receptors originated from a human donor in a cohort sampled during active COVID-19.

This rearrangement joins TRBV2 to TRBJ1-2; D might be TRBD1 (6 bases). V shed 8 bases and J shed 4 bases, with 14 bases lying between them. The CDR3 is 13 amino acids. Germline V gene data show CDR1 as SNHLY and CDR2 as FYNNEI. CDR3 sequence reads: CASQRLGAYGYTF. DNA of the CDR3: TGTGCCAGCCAACGGCTGGGGGCCTATGGCTACACCTTC.

The genes are TRBV11-2 and TRBJ2-3; D uncertain. From germline, CDR1 is SGHAT and CDR2 FQNNGV. CDR3 length equals 14 residues. V shed 7 bases and J shed 3 bases, with 14 bases lying between them. CDR3 region: CASNNERRTDTQYF. CDR3 DNA: TGTGCCAGCAACAACGAGCGTCGGACAGATACGCAGTATTTT. The variable domain in full, completed from reference TRBV11-2 and TRBJ2-3, reads EAGVAQSPRYKIIEKRQSVAFWCNPISGHATLYWYQQILGQGPKLLIQFQNNGVVDDSQLPKDRFSAERLKGVDSTLKIQPAKLEDSAVYLCASNNERRTDTQYFGPGTRLTVL.

This clone has only a few counts. The V call is TRBV28, the J call TRBJ1-5, with no clear D. Trimming shortened V by 5 bases and J by 1 base, and 9 bases separated the two germline ends. This CDR3 contains 14 residues. Germline assignment: CDR1 MDHEN and CDR2 SYDVKM. CDR3 DNA sequence: TGTGCCAGCAGTAATCGAGGGAGCAATCAGCCCCAGCATTTT. It translates to CASSNRGSNQPQHF.

The chain couples TRBV5-1 to TRBJ1-6, with 9 positions matching TRBD1. The CDR3 length is 15 residues. The V gene end was trimmed by 5 bases and the J gene end by 9 bases; junction bases not matched to a gene: 9. Germline lookup yields CDR1 SGHRS and CDR2 YFSETQ. CDR3 DNA: TGCGCCAGCAGAGAACAGGGGGCGATAGGTTCACCCCTCCACTTT. Protein: CASREQGAIGSPLHF.

Worth noting for this clone: Other DNA sequences in this specimen translate into the identical CDR3. The gene calls are TRBV5-1 and TRBJ1-1, with 7 positions matching TRBD1. This CDR3 is 14 amino acids long. V shed 2 bases, J shed 6 bases, and the junction held 7 bases outside the gene matches. The germline V gene has CDR1 SGHRS and CDR2 YFSETQ. CDR3 sequence: CASSFEGATAEAFF. The CDR3 DNA reads as TGCGCCAGCAGCTTCGAGGGGGCTACGGCTGAAGCTTTCTTT.

The rearrangement links TRBV9 to TRBJ1-2; TRBD1 aligns across 7 bases. V gave up 5 bases and J gave up 0 bases; unmatched junction bases: 4. Germline CDR1 is SGDLS and CDR2 is YYNGEE. CDR3 length equals 14 residues. CDR3 DNA sequence: TGTGCCAGCAGGCAGGGGGGAGCTAACTATGGCTACACCTTC. Its translation: CASRQGGANYGYTF.

The J gene is TRBJ2-3, the V gene TRBV7-3; 14 bases are a match to TRBD2. This CDR3 contains 19 residues. Germline V gene lookup returns CDR1 SGHTA and CDR2 FQGTGA. V lost 1 base and J lost 5; bases outside the gene matches: 11. The CDR3 coding sequence is TGTGCCAGCAGCTTAATGGCGACTAGCGGGGGGGCGGTTATAGATACGCAGTATTTT. This gives the protein CASSLMATSGGAVIDTQYF.

The rearrangement links TRBV21-1 to TRBJ2-7; the table's TRBD1 call for D was not verified on the DNA. TRBV21-1 is a documented pseudogene. There are 16 residues in the CDR3. CDR3 residues: CASSNIRGRVVCEQYV. Here the CDR3 DNA reads TGTGCCAGCAGCAATATTAGGGGCAGGGTTGTTTGCGAGCAGTACGTC.

The chain recombines TRBV15 with TRBJ2-3, with D perhaps matching TRBD2 (6 bases). The CDR3 contains 17 residues. Trimming left V 1 base short and J 2 bases short, with 16 bases between. Germline loops: CDR1 LNHNV, CDR2 YYDKDF (reference sequence). The CDR3, as DNA: TGTGCCACCAGCAGAGTGCTTGGCGGGGAACCCACAGATACGCAGTATTTT. It specifies CATSRVLGGEPTDTQYF.

The J gene is TRBJ2-3, the V gene TRBV20-1; TRBD2 might be the D (5 bases). Looked up from germline, CDR1 is DFQATT and CDR2 is SNEGSKA (reference sequence). V was shortened by 2 bases and J by 5 bases, with 5 bases between the two germline ends. The CDR3 runs 11 residues. In DNA, the CDR3 is TGCAGTGCTAGACGGGGAGATACGCAGTATTTT. Residues: CSARRGDTQYF.

The gene calls are TRBV9 and TRBJ1-1, with 7 bases lining up with TRBD1. Germline lookup yields CDR1 SGDLS and CDR2 YYNGEE. V lost 3 bases and J lost 7; bases outside the gene matches: 6. CDR3 length: 13 residues. The CDR3 sequence is CASSGLTGVEAFF. CDR3 DNA sequence: TGTGCCAGCAGCGGATTAACAGGGGTTGAAGCTTTCTTT. The complete variable domain, with remaining parts taken from reference TRBV9 and TRBJ1-1, reads DSGVTQTPKHLITATGQRVTLRCSPRSGDLSVYWYQQSLDQGLQFLIQYYNGEERAKGNILERFSAQQFPDLHSELNLSSLELGDSALYFCASSGLTGVEAFFGQGTRLTVV.

The rearrangement uses TRBV11-2 and TRBJ2-6; TRBD1 matches at 7 bases. The J segment lost 0 bases and the V segment lost 1 base, leaving 3 bases of the junction unmatched. Germline V lookup: CDR1 SGHAT, CDR2 FQNNGV. The CDR3 is made up of 17 amino acids. The CDR3 spells CASSLGTGASGANVLTF. CDR3 bases: TGTGCCAGCAGCTTAGGGACAGGCGCCTCTGGGGCCAACGTCCTGACTTTC.

This sequence joins TRBV5-4 and TRBJ1-2, with 8 bases lining up with TRBD1. Trimming cost V 3 bases and J 4 bases; bases outside gene matches: 8. Germline V gene data show CDR1 as SGHNT and CDR2 as YYREEE (reference sequence). The CDR3 contains 15 residues. This CDR3 reads CASSWGTGGSYGYTF. The CDR3, as DNA: TGTGCCAGCAGCTGGGGGACAGGTGGCAGCTATGGCTACACCTTC.

The chain links TRBV6-5 to TRBJ2-4; possibly TRBD2 for D (7 bases). The CDR3 contains 14 residues. V lost 6 bases, J lost 6 bases, and 15 bases lay in between. CDR1 MNHEY and CDR2 SVGAGI come from the germline V gene. The CDR3 reads CASRVRGRGNIQYF. The CDR3 region has the DNA TGTGCCAGCAGGGTGAGGGGGAGGGGAAACATTCAGTACTTC.

The chain links TRBV4-2 to TRBJ2-3; 8 nucleotides agree with TRBD2. V was pared by 4 bases and J by 3 bases, with 9 bases of the junction left unmatched. The CDR3 is 16 amino acids. CDR1 is LGHNA and CDR2 is YNFKEQ in the germline V gene. The CDR3 is CASSPEVTGGTDTQYF. The DNA for the CDR3 is TGTGCCAGCAGCCCCGAGGTAACGGGAGGGACAGATACGCAGTATTTT.

The table lists this clone with a count of one. This CDR3 is also generated by other DNA sequences in the sample. The J gene is TRBJ2-5, the V gene TRBV6-5; D uncertain. The CDR3 sequence is 12 residues long. In germline, CDR1 is MNHEY, CDR2 SVGAGI. Trimming removed 5 bases at V and 4 bases at J, with 8 bases between. CDR3 in DNA: TGTGCCAGCAGTCCCGTCGGAGAGACCCAGTACTTC. This translates into CASSPVGETQYF.

V usage is TRBV6-5 and J usage is TRBJ1-1; 9 bases match TRBD1. The CDR3 length is 15 residues. Germline V CDR1 and CDR2: MNHEY, SVGAGI. V dropped 4 bases and J dropped 4; count of bases not matched to a gene: 7. The DNA for the CDR3 is TGTGCCAGCAGTTCAACAGGGGGCCTAGGCACTGAAGCTTTCTTT. As protein: CASSSTGGLGTEAFF.

There are a few counts of this clone. The chain recombines TRBV7-9 with TRBJ2-7; 9 nucleotides align to TRBD2. The CDR3 totals 13 residues. Per germline, CDR1 SEHNR and CDR2 FQNEAQ (reference sequence). Trimming removed 5 bases from V and 3 bases from J; junction bases left unmatched: 2. As DNA, the CDR3 is TGTGCCAGCAGCCTTAGCGGGGGCTACGAGCAGTACTTC. It yields the protein CASSLSGGYEQYF.